This T cell receptor beta chain was sequenced during a study of human T cells and chemical hapten exposure (dated by TCRdb to the early 2020s). In the study overall: For sensitization, 2% DPC in acetone was applied to a 2 cm by 2 cm area of upper inner arm skin. Weekly therapeutic DPC doses were additionally applied to the scalp of patients throughout the roughly 25-week study period. Patch testing on the upper back used Finn chambers containing 0.01% DPC, with scoring done after 6 days according to International Contact Dermatitis Research Group standards. The mostly female patient cohort included alopecia areata with under or over 50% scalp involvement, alopecia totalis and alopecia universalis. Libraries were combined into a pool for sequencing, and differences in TCR yield between samples came mainly from small differences in library volumes within the pool. The study tracked peripheral blood TCR repertoire changes in vivo during primary and secondary sensitization to the hapten diphenylcyclopropenone (DPC) in alopecia patients. Blood samples were taken from patients before sensitization (week 0) and at 2, 6 and about 24 weeks after DPC sensitization. For TCR sequencing, blood came from approximately 29 alopecia patients at anywhere from one to four time points (pre-sensitization, 2, 6 and 24 weeks). Study-wide conclusions, independent of this receptor: DPC sensitization did not change the number of TCRs with a frequency above 1 in 1000, and there was no evidence of changes in global repertoire structure. Repeated subsampling changed both the strength of the expansion versus patch-test correlation and the threshold at which the correlation became significant. The number of PT1 expanded TCRs positively correlated with patch test score, significant at thresholds 8, 16 and 32 but not 4. Because every patient had alopecia, a presumed autoimmune disease, the patients' immune response might differ from that of healthy individuals. Expanded TCRs formed significantly more large CDR3 similarity clusters than pre-sensitization or healthy control sets, consistent with antigen-driven responses.

Comment on this clonotype: Its antigen remains unidentified. No much larger clone is present one base from it, and per-base qualities are unavailable.

The sample's time point label, decoded: pre-sensitization, week 0. In light of the paper, this sample's treatment or condition label describes: therapeutic diphenylcyclopropenone sensitization with weekly scalp DPC. At every patch-test visit, the blood draw took place before the patch test was put on. Patients were considered eligible if aged 18 to 70, diagnosed with alopecia and deemed suitable for DPC therapy, and patients were excluded if pregnant. Total RNA was isolated from unfractionated whole blood collected in Tempus Blood RNA tubes. From its cysteine to its phenylalanine, the CDR3 spans 17 amino acids. Kept here is only the CDR3 DNA, which spans 51 bases and is read in frame from base 1. The germline V end is reduced by 5 bases and the J end by 9 bases; junction bases left unmatched: 19. Library prep was done by RACE. TCRdb records NextSeq 500 as the sequencer. During library preparation, unique molecular identifiers were attached to individual cDNA molecules so that TCRs could be counted in a quantitative, reproducible way. From each blood RNA sample, both TCR alpha and TCR beta chains were sequenced. The study's own analysis went as follows. A median of approximately 100,000 TCRs per sample was observed, with a range of about 23,224 to 750,000. The Decombinator software suite was used to annotate V, J and CDR3 in the TCR reads. To make PS versus PT1 abundance plots, every sample was subsampled to the same number of TCRs (28,000). TCRs were defined as expanded if absent before sensitization and observed at least eight times at the 2-week time point. TCRdb applied fastp at Q25 and MiXCR to the public reads, then kept only in-frame beta chains. Each record represents a unique CDR3 protein, reported with the most common genes and DNA among its rows. What appears here as the V and J calls and clone size reflects TCRdb's work, not the paper's. The sample table lists 250,000 or so distinct CDR3 sequences, over 8% of them with a count of one. 2% to 2.5% of the sample lies in the top ten.

Sequenced material: whole blood, taken in connection with sensitization to the hapten diphenylcyclopropenone (DPC). The source is a woman aged 40-49 years with alopecia areata. Some clones in this sample may be carry-over from other donors' samples. This sequence uses TRBV12-3 or TRBV12-4 and TRBJ2-7; 10 bases in between match TRBD2. The nucleotide sequence is given as TGTGCCAGCAGTCCCGGGGCGCTAGCGGGAGTTCATGCATGGCAGTACTTC. It codes for CASSPGALAGVHAWQYF.